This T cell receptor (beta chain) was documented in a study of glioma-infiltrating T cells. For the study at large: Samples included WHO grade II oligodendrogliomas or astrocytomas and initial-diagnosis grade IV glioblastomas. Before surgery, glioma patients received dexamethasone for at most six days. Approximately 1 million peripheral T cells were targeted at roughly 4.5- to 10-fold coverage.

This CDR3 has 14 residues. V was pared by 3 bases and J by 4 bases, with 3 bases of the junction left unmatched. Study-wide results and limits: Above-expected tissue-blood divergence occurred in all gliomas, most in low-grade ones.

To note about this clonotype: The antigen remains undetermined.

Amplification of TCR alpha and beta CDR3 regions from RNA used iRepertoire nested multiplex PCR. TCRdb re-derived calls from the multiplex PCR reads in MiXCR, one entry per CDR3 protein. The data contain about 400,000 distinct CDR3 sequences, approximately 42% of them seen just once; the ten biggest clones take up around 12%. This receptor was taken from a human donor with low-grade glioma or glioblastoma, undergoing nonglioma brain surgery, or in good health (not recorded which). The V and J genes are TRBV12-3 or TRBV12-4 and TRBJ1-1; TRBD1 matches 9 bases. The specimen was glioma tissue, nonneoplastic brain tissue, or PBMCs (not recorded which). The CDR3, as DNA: TGTGCCAGCAGTTTGCAGACAGGGGGCACTGAAGCTTTCTTT. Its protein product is CASSLQTGGTEAFF.